Sequencing of this TCR beta chain was carried out in a study of beta chain features in type 1 diabetes. Broader study findings: Unsettled here was the matter of whether HLA type influences TCRB rearrangement. In all four CD4+ subsets, TCRB CDR3 length was significantly, moderately reduced in type 1 diabetes. More deletions and fewer insertions at VDJ junctions were found in patients with type 1 diabetes.

The germline gives CDR1 SQVTM, CDR2 ANQGSEA. This CDR3 spans 13 amino acids. Losses at the gene ends were 7 bases for V and 1 base for J; bases not matched to a gene: 2. The authors sorted CD4+ naive, central memory, regulatory and stem cell-like memory cells via CD45RO/CCR7/CD25/CD127/CD95/CD27. Expressed TCRB transcripts were sequenced after all isolated RNA was converted to cDNA. The protocol was immunoSEQ multiplex PCR, while the TCRdb copy is restricted to in-frame clones and leaves out a portion. The sample lists some 250,000 clones, approximately 10% occurring once. Of note for this clone: Antigen unknown.

Sequencing was carried out using naive CD4+ T cells from blood. The chain combines TRBV29-1 with TRBJ2-3, with 10 positions matching TRBD2. This receptor was obtained from a man younger than 40 with type 1 diabetes. CDR3 sequence (DNA): TGCAGCGGAACTAGCGGGGGCACAGATACGCAGTATTTT. Its translation: CSGTSGGTDTQYF.